In its sample, the clone carrying this TCR beta chain was seen a few times. The CDR3 has 13 amino acids. Trimming took off 1 base at V and 2 bases at J, with 8 bases between the two ends. In germline, CDR1 is SQVTM, CDR2 ANQGSEA. This sample is part of a study of shared clonotypes between healthy human individuals. Study context: Donor ages ranged 18 to 49 years: a couple of women, three men.

The table came from immunoSEQ multiplex PCR; TCRdb's copy has only in-frame clones and leaves some out. The repertoire holds about 980,000 clones, around three quarters seen once, with approximately 1.5% in the top ten. What was sequenced was memory CD4+ T cells sorted from blood. Documented subset: CD45RA-negative fraction. The chain combines TRBV29-1 with TRBJ1-1; D unresolved. This receptor was obtained from a man younger than 35 in good health. For the CDR3, the DNA is TGCAGCGTTGAAGTTCAGCTTAACACTGAAGCTTTCTTT. Residues: CSVEVQLNTEAFF.